The 18 T cell receptor beta chains below come from one sample, sequenced in a study of blood T cell repertoires in COVID-19. Here immunoSEQ multiplex PCR was the method, and the copy in TCRdb shows in-frame clones only, minus some. The sample includes 120,000 or so clones, around 91% of them seen just once. Sequencing was performed on peripheral blood. Receptors were obtained from a woman in her sixties with COVID-19, enrolled during active disease.

J is TRBJ2-1 and V is TRBV3-1 (or the pseudogene TRBV3-2), with TRBD2 identical over 14 bases. Germline CDR1 reads LGHDT; CDR2 reads YNNKEL (reference sequence). After removal of 4 bases from V and 0 bases from J, the junction contained 11 bases not matched to a gene. This CDR3 spans 20 amino acids. CDR3 nucleotide sequence: TGTGCCAGCAGCCCTACCCACGGGACTAGCGGGAGCAGCTCCTACAATGAGCAGTTCTTC. It codes for CASSPTHGTSGSSSYNEQFF.

The chain has TRBV9 and TRBJ2-1; maybe TRBD2 (6 bases). V was cut by 4 bases and J by 8 bases, with 13 bases left in between. Germline assignment: CDR1 SGDLS and CDR2 YYNGEE. The CDR3 has 13 residues. The CDR3 reads CASSMEGYDEQFF. CDR3 DNA sequence: TGTGCCAGCAGCATGGAGGGATACGATGAGCAGTTCTTC. The full variable domain, in which reference TRBV9 and TRBJ2-1 provide the parts outside the CDR3, is DSGVTQTPKHLITATGQRVTLRCSPRSGDLSVYWYQQSLDQGLQFLIQYYNGEERAKGNILERFSAQQFPDLHSELNLSSLELGDSALYFCASSMEGYDEQFFGPGTRLTVL.

The chain combines TRBV10-3 with TRBJ2-7; weak D call: TRBD2 (5 bases). V lost 8 bases and J 2 bases, leaving 10 bases between the germline ends. This CDR3 region has 12 residues. Looked up from germline, CDR1 is ENHRY and CDR2 is SYGVKD. CDR3 residues: CAIADGTYEQYF. The CDR3 region has the DNA TGTGCCATCGCCGACGGGACCTACGAGCAGTACTTC.

The J gene is TRBJ2-2, the V gene TRBV10-3, with TRBD1 identical over 8 bases. This CDR3 contains 13 residues. The germline V gene has CDR1 ENHRY and CDR2 SYGVKD. Trimming took 10 bases from V and 3 from J; bases not matched to a gene: 4. CDR3 coding DNA: TGTGCCACTATGGACAGGGACACCGGGGAGCTGTTTTTT. Protein product: CATMDRDTGELFF.

The chain links TRBV5-6 to TRBJ2-7; possibly TRBD1 for D (7 bases). Germline-derived CDR1 and CDR2 are SGHDT and YYEEEE. Trimming cost V 0 bases and J 3 bases, with 13 bases left between them. This CDR3 is 15 amino acids long. CDR3 nucleotide sequence: TGTGCCAGCAGCTTGGTCGGGACAGCGGGCTACGAGCAGTACTTC. Its protein product is CASSLVGTAGYEQYF.

The genes are TRBV18 and TRBJ2-7; the D gene is possibly TRBD1 (5 bases). CDR3 length equals 15 residues. Looked up from germline, CDR1 is KGHSH and CDR2 is LQKENI. The V end lost 10 bases, the J end lost 7 bases, and 26 bases lay between the germline ends. CDR3 in DNA: TGTGCCACCTCCCGGAGACAGAATGACGGTGGAGAGCAGTACTTC. Its protein product is CATSRRQNDGGEQYF. The entire variable domain, with the rest obtained from reference TRBV18 and TRBJ2-7, is as follows: NAGVMQNPRHLVRRRGQEARLRCSPMKGHSHVYWYRQLPEEGLKFMVYLQKENIIDESGMPKERFSAEFPKEGPSILRIQQVVRGDSAAYFCATSRRQNDGGEQYFGPGTRLTVT.

The rearrangement links TRBV10-3 to TRBJ1-2; tentative D call: TRBD1 (5 bases). CDR1 is ENHRY and CDR2 is SYGVKD in the germline V gene. V was pared by 11 bases and J by 4 bases, with 23 bases between. The CDR3 consists of 15 residues. CDR3 in DNA: TGTGCCGTCCGGGACTCCGGACACATGGCCTATGGCTACACCTTC. It codes for CAVRDSGHMAYGYTF.

This clone occurred once. This chain links TRBV9 with TRBJ2-5; 7 bases agree with TRBD1. This CDR3 is built from 14 residues. After removal of 3 bases from V and 1 base from J, the junction contained 3 bases not matched to a gene. Germline CDR1 reads SGDLS; CDR2 reads YYNGEE. The CDR3 DNA follows: TGTGCCAGCAGCGCCTGGACAGGCCAAGAGACCCAGTACTTC. Its translation is CASSAWTGQETQYF.

As to this clone: A junction end diverges from the germline sequence, so it may reflect a read error. This rearrangement joins TRBV20-1 to TRBJ1-2; 8 nucleotides match TRBD1. Germline loops: CDR1 DFQATT, CDR2 SNEGSKA (reference sequence). This CDR3 has 10 residues. The CDR3 region is CLTGGDGYTF. The DNA of the CDR3 is TGTCTAACAGGGGGTGATGGCTACACCTTC.

The chain employs TRBV4-3 and TRBJ1-3, with TRBD1 identical over 7 bases. The CDR3 extends over 15 amino acids. CDR1 and CDR2 from the germline V gene are LGHNA and YSLEER. The ends lost 3 bases at V and 7 bases at J; junction bases unmatched: 9. In nucleotides, the CDR3 is TGCGCCAGCAGCCATTCCCGACAGGGCGGGAACACCATATATTTT. This translates into CASSHSRQGGNTIYF.

The J gene is TRBJ2-2, the V gene TRBV3-1 (or the pseudogene TRBV3-2), with 10 bases fitting TRBD2. Germline V gene data show CDR1 as LGHDT and CDR2 as YNNKEL (reference sequence). This CDR3 has 16 residues. The V gene end was trimmed by 6 bases and the J gene end by 5 bases; junction bases not matched to a gene: 9. The CDR3 spells CASRFSGGARTGELFF. Written as DNA, the CDR3 is TGTGCCAGCAGATTCAGCGGGGGGGCCCGAACCGGGGAGCTGTTTTTT.

This clone came up once. The rearrangement joins TRBV3-1 (or the pseudogene TRBV3-2) to TRBJ1-1; 8 bases map to TRBD1. This CDR3 has 15 amino acids. Germline V gives CDR1 LGHDT, CDR2 YNNKEL (reference sequence). The J segment lost 4 bases and the V segment lost 4 bases, leaving 8 bases of the junction unmatched. Here the CDR3 reads CASSLGQGQGTEAFF. CDR3 nucleotides: TGTGCCAGCAGCCTTGGACAGGGCCAAGGCACTGAAGCTTTCTTT.

V usage is TRBV10-3 and J usage is TRBJ2-2; D is ambiguous. This CDR3 region has 18 residues. Germline CDR1 ENHRY, CDR2 SYGVKD. Between the trimmed V and J ends, which lost 3 bases and 5 bases, there was a span of 22 bases. The DNA of the CDR3 is TGTGCCATCAGTGATGTGGGTTTGGCAAAGGCGCGGACCGGGGAGCTGTTTTTT. Encoded protein: CAISDVGLAKARTGELFF.

The rearrangement joins TRBV5-4 to TRBJ2-3, with 9 bases identical to TRBD2. V dropped 3 bases and J dropped 2; count of bases not matched to a gene: 7. CDR1 and CDR2 from the germline V gene are SGHNT and YYREEE (reference sequence). This CDR3 comprises 16 residues. CDR3 residues: CASSSKRGDTTDTQYF. The CDR3 DNA follows: TGTGCCAGCAGCTCCAAGCGGGGGGATACCACAGATACGCAGTATTTT.

The chain joins TRBV11-2 to TRBJ1-1; D is possibly TRBD1 (6 bases). The CDR3 totals 14 residues. Germline V gives CDR1 SGHAT, CDR2 FQNNGV. The V gene lost 2 bases and the J gene lost 7 bases, with 14 bases spanning the gap. CDR3 residues: CASSLSRGAIEAFF. CDR3 DNA: TGTGCCAGCAGCTTAAGTCGGGGGGCGATTGAAGCTTTCTTT.

The rearrangement joins TRBV6-2 or TRBV6-3 to TRBJ2-7; no clear D gene. Germline CDR1 reads MNHEY; CDR2 reads SVGEGT. Between the trimmed V and J ends, which lost 2 bases and 3 bases, there was a span of 8 bases. This CDR3 spans 13 amino acids. DNA of the CDR3: TGTGCCAGCAGTTACCCGGGTTACTACGAGCAGTACTTC. It encodes CASSYPGYYEQYF.

This clone came up once. The chain uses TRBV4-3 and TRBJ2-3, with D possibly matching TRBD1 (7 bases). From germline, CDR1 is LGHNA and CDR2 YSLEER. The CDR3 loop spans 15 amino acids. V lost 6 bases, J lost 4 bases, and 17 bases lay in between. CDR3 amino acids: CASRLDGRGADTQYF. CDR3 bases: TGCGCCAGCAGACTGGACGGCAGGGGGGCAGATACGCAGTATTTT.

This sequence joins TRBV20-1 and TRBJ2-1; D is possibly TRBD2 (5 bases). Germline CDR1 and CDR2: DFQATT and SNEGSKA (reference sequence). The CDR3 extends over 13 amino acids. The germline V and J ends were trimmed by 3 bases and 8 bases, with 14 bases remaining between them. The CDR3 DNA sequence: TGCAGTGCTAGTACGGGATTTACGGATGAGCAGTTCTTC. It encodes CSASTGFTDEQFF.